A selection of T cell receptor beta chains follows, all from one sample in a study of blood T cell repertoires in COVID-19. Assay used: immunoSEQ multiplex PCR; TCRdb lists only in-frame clones, some missing. The profile shows hundreds of thousands of clones, approximately 87% of them singletons. The material sequenced was peripheral blood. These receptors were collected from a woman in her fifties or sixties with COVID-19, enrolled during active disease. The conserved cysteine and the conserved F or W are not part of the CDR3 here.

cdr3_aa: ASSQDLGGGGETQY; cdr3_length: 14; v_call: TRBV4-1
cdr3_aa: ASSSGISTDTQY; cdr3_length: 12; v_call: TRBV5-1
cdr3_aa: ASSGGLAGTQGVADTQY; cdr3_length: 17; v_call: TRBV6-1
cdr3_aa: ASSTGNRLAF; cdr3_length: 10; v_call: TRBV6-5
cdr3_aa: ASSLAHVGGEKLF; cdr3_length: 13; v_call: TRBV7-9
cdr3_aa: ASSIDRKRGSWTDTQY; cdr3_length: 16; v_call: TRBV19
cdr3_aa: ASSRGGGNYGYT; cdr3_length: 12; v_call: TRBV6-5
cdr3_aa: ASRTQGNSNYGYT; cdr3_length: 13; v_call: TRBV19
cdr3_aa: AIFSTGSSAGELF; cdr3_length: 13; v_call: TRBV6-5
cdr3_aa: AWVPRFGELF; cdr3_length: 10; v_call: TRBV30
cdr3_aa: ASSLTGTVLYEQY; cdr3_length: 13; v_call: TRBV7-3
cdr3_aa: ASSDGGIQGFRANYGYT; cdr3_length: 17; v_call: TRBV9
cdr3_aa: ASSSEDRGLTNEKLF; cdr3_length: 15; v_call: TRBV7-9
cdr3_aa: ASSERQLPSSYEQY; cdr3_length: 14; v_call: TRBV4-2